The following is a T cell receptor (beta chain) sequence with its context. Its antigen remains unidentified. The sample comes from a study of T cell responses to AZD1222 COVID-19 vaccine. Points from the study as a whole: Once two AZD1222 doses were given, Spike-specific TCR breadth and depth went up. A mostly white British donor set with more females was recruited, and clonal diversity was possibly underestimated. Samples come after the peak T cell response, not at day 14.

Here immunoSEQ multiplex PCR was the method, and the copy in TCRdb shows in-frame clones only, minus some. Here the sample spans roughly 82,000 clones, 80% to 90% being singletons. The germline V gene has CDR1 SGHTA and CDR2 FQGNSA. The CDR3 consists of 16 residues. With 1 base clipped from V and 3 bases from J, the junction kept 4 bases outside the gene matches. The V call is TRBV7-2, the J call TRBJ2-2; 8 bases are shared with TRBD2. The sequenced sample was peripheral blood, obtained on day 0 of AZD1222 vaccination. This clonotype was sampled from an adult in good health. As DNA, the CDR3 is TGTGCCAGCAGCTTAGACCCGGGGGGGCACACCGGGGAGCTGTTTTTT. Translating gives CASSLDPGGHTGELFF.